Listed here is a single T cell receptor (beta chain). This specimen belongs to a study of blood T cell repertoires in COVID-19. Looking at the study overall: Some COVID-19 samples were acute and others convalescent; all came from the United States, Italy and Spain.

This table comes from immunoSEQ multiplex PCR, and its TCRdb copy is limited to in-frame clones, with some not included. This sample has about 93,000 clones, with roughly 80% found just once. The CDR3 is made up of 13 amino acids. Per the germline V gene, CDR1 is KGHDR and CDR2 is SFDVKD. V gave up 5 bases and J gave up 8 bases, with 11 bases separating them. The clonotype comes from a human donor in a cohort sampled during active COVID-19. This chain joins TRBV24-1 and TRBJ1-4; possibly TRBD1 for D (5 bases). The sample consisted of peripheral blood. CDR3 region: CATSAPRGEKLFF. The CDR3 bases are TGTGCCACCAGTGCCCCTCGGGGGGAAAAACTGTTTTTT.